The T cell receptor (beta chain) described here comes from a study of human T cells and chemical hapten exposure. On the study more broadly: The use of 2% DPC on roughly 2 cm by roughly 2 cm of upper inner arm skin constituted sensitization. Patients additionally received therapeutic doses of diphenylcyclopropenone on the scalp once a week, and this continued throughout the roughly 22-week study.

The CDR3 is 10 residues long. V was clipped by 2 bases and J by 9 bases, with 2 bases between them. This clonotype was detected ten times or more. The time point is: patch test 1, 2 weeks after DPC sensitization. Treatment here: therapeutic diphenylcyclopropenone sensitization with weekly scalp DPC. The template was total RNA from unfractionated whole blood. As the library was built, unique molecular identifiers were attached to individual cDNA molecules. From the RACE reads, TCRdb called clonotypes with MiXCR, one entry per CDR3 protein. The sample lists some 94,000 distinct CDR3 sequences, roughly 12% occurring once.

This receptor was obtained from a woman between 35 and 50 years old with alopecia areata. Some clones in this sample may be carry-over from other donors' samples. This sequence joins TRBV12-3 or TRBV12-4 and TRBJ2-1, with D uncertain. The input for sequencing was whole blood, taken in connection with sensitization to the hapten diphenylcyclopropenone (DPC). CDR3 nucleotide sequence: TGTGCCAGCAGTTTAACTGAGCAGTTCTTC. Translated: CASSLTEQFF.